The 23 T cell receptor beta chains below all came from one sample that was sequenced in a study of immune cell composition in non-small cell lung cancer. Normal lung sampling was at least 3 cm from the tumour, as distant as possible. Libraries were prepared by immunoSEQ multiplex PCR; TCRdb keeps only in-frame clonotypes and omits some of them. The table lists about 3,000 clones, 66% of them singletons. Sequenced input: non-adjacent lung tissue. The source of these receptors is a human donor with non-small cell lung cancer.

This clone was counted a single time. This sample also contains other DNA sequences that code for the same CDR3. The V and J genes are TRBV11-3 and TRBJ2-7; 7 nucleotides line up with TRBD1. V was pared by 2 bases and J by 3 bases, with 1 base of the junction left unmatched. The CDR3 sequence is 13 residues long. CDR1 is SGHNT, CDR2 YENEEA, per germline. CDR3 sequence (DNA): TGTGCCAGCAGCTTAAGGGACAGCTACGAGCAGTACTTC. This gives the protein CASSLRDSYEQYF.

This clone is large (0.1 to 1%). V and J are TRBV27 and TRBJ1-5; TRBD1 might be the D (5 bases). Germline-derived CDR1 and CDR2 are MNHEY and SMNVEV (reference sequence). This CDR3 has 15 amino acids. V lost 2 bases to trimming and J lost 3 bases, with 11 bases between them. CDR3 bases: TGTGCCAGCAGTTTAGCTGGGGCCCACAATCAGCCCCAGCATTTT. Protein: CASSLAGAHNQPQHF.

This rearrangement joins TRBV5-1 to TRBJ2-3; maybe TRBD2 (6 bases). V was pared by 4 bases and J by 1 base, with 13 bases between. Per the germline V gene, CDR1 is SGHRS and CDR2 is YFSETQ. The CDR3 sequence is 15 residues long. The CDR3 DNA reads as TGCGCCAGCAGCCCCGGGGCTAGCGGCACAGATACGCAGTATTTT. Protein product: CASSPGASGTDTQYF.

The J gene is TRBJ1-1, the V gene TRBV4-3; D gene unclear. This CDR3 has 15 amino acids. Per germline, CDR1 LGHNA and CDR2 YSLEER. With 1 base removed from V and 1 base from J, the gap between germline ends came to 10 bases. CDR3 sequence: CASSQGAGGNTEAFF. For the CDR3, the DNA is TGCGCCAGCAGCCAAGGGGCGGGCGGGAACACTGAAGCTTTCTTT.

The V and J genes are TRBV7-9 and TRBJ2-5; TRBD1 is a possible D gene (6 bases). This CDR3 spans 15 amino acids. CDR1 and CDR2 from the germline V gene are SEHNR and FQNEAQ (reference sequence). The V gene lost 5 bases and the J gene lost 0 bases, with 13 bases spanning the gap. The CDR3 sequence: CASSRQTGYQETQYF. DNA of the CDR3: TGTGCCAGCAGCCGCCAGACAGGTTACCAAGAGACCCAGTACTTC.

This rearrangement joins TRBV6-5 to TRBJ1-2; 11 nucleotides agree with TRBD1. CDR1 and CDR2 (germline): MNHEY, SVGAGI. This CDR3 is built from 13 residues. V trimming: 5 bases; J trimming: 8 bases; junction bases outside the gene matches: 4. This CDR3 reads CASSKDRGRGYTF. The CDR3 nucleotides read TGTGCCAGCAGTAAGGACAGGGGGCGCGGCTACACCTTC.

J is TRBJ1-4 and V is TRBV5-6; 7 nucleotides line up with TRBD1. This CDR3 spans 16 amino acids. In germline, CDR1 is SGHDT, CDR2 YYEEEE. V shed 6 bases, J shed 0 bases, and the junction held 8 bases outside the gene matches. Here the CDR3 DNA reads TGTGCCAGCACCTGGGGCAGGGGGGCAACTAATGAAAAACTGTTTTTT. Amino acid sequence: CASTWGRGATNEKLFF.

The chain joins TRBV5-6 to TRBJ1-1; 8 bases agree with TRBD1. CDR3 length: 14 amino acids. Unmatched junction bases numbered 5, after V lost 1 base and J lost 6 bases. Germline CDR1 SGHDT, CDR2 YYEEEE. The CDR3 sequence is CASSLFDRGPEAFF. The CDR3 DNA reads as TGTGCCAGCAGCTTGTTTGACAGGGGACCTGAAGCTTTCTTT.

This clone was detected only a few times. The chain joins TRBV28 to TRBJ1-6; D unclear. Germline CDR1 and CDR2: MDHEN and SYDVKM. CDR3 length: 17 residues. Trimming cost V 3 bases and J 0 bases, with 12 bases left between them. CDR3 sequence: CASSFRHLASYNSPLHF. CDR3 coding DNA: TGTGCCAGCAGTTTTAGACATCTAGCCTCCTATAATTCACCCCTCCACTTT.

The chain has TRBV18 and TRBJ2-7; no clear D gene. CDR1 and CDR2 from the germline V gene are KGHSH and LQKENI. The CDR3 has 13 amino acids. The ends were cut back, 6 bases at V and 0 bases at J, with 9 bases in the middle. The CDR3 sequence is CASSQQSSYEQYF. The DNA for the CDR3 is TGTGCCAGCTCGCAACAGAGCTCCTACGAGCAGTACTTC.

The V call is TRBV7-9, the J call TRBJ2-3; the D gene is possibly TRBD1 (5 bases). The CDR3 runs 15 residues. Germline CDR1 SEHNR, CDR2 FQNEAQ (reference sequence). The germline V and J ends were trimmed by 2 bases and 6 bases, with 15 bases remaining between them. The chain's CDR3 is CASSLLRETADTQYF. CDR3 bases: TGTGCCAGCAGCTTACTCAGGGAAACTGCGGATACGCAGTATTTT.

This clone was observed a handful of times. The chain employs TRBV4-1 and TRBJ2-7, with 9 nucleotides matching TRBD1. The CDR3 has 13 residues. With 2 bases clipped from V and 9 bases from J, the junction kept 5 bases outside the gene matches. Germline V gives CDR1 MGHRA, CDR2 YSYEKL. For the CDR3, the DNA is TGCGCCAGCAGCCAATTTCTGACAGGGGGGCAGTACTTC. Translated: CASSQFLTGGQYF.

V usage is TRBV9 and J usage is TRBJ2-1; 7 nucleotides line up with TRBD2. The J segment lost 2 bases and the V segment lost 4 bases, leaving 9 bases of the junction unmatched. CDR3 size: 16 residues. CDR1 is SGDLS, CDR2 YYNGEE, per germline. CDR3 coding DNA: TGTGCCAGCAGCCCCTCCGGGACTAATACCTACAATGAGCAGTTCTTC. This translates into CASSPSGTNTYNEQFF.

J is TRBJ2-5 and V is TRBV7-9; a weak D match, TRBD2 (5 bases). Germline loops: CDR1 SEHNR, CDR2 FQNEAQ (reference sequence). Between the trimmed V and J ends, which lost 1 base and 4 bases, there was a span of 13 bases. CDR3 length equals 15 residues. CDR3 protein: CASSLDYLRGETQYF. The CDR3 bases are TGTGCCAGCAGCTTAGATTACCTACGGGGAGAGACCCAGTACTTC.

CDR3 sequence: CAIRSGSGGGSYEQYF. CDR3 nucleotide sequence: TGTGCCATCAGGAGTGGTAGCGGGGGAGGTTCCTACGAGCAGTACTTC. The chain has TRBV10-3 and TRBJ2-7, with 9 bases fitting TRBD2. The ends lost 6 bases at V and 1 base at J; junction bases unmatched: 10. The CDR3 spans 16 residues. Germline V lookup: CDR1 ENHRY, CDR2 SYGVKD.

This chain joins TRBV6-6 and TRBJ1-2; 8 positions agree with TRBD1. The CDR3 extends over 13 amino acids. Germline-derived CDR1 and CDR2 are MNHNY and SVGAGI (reference sequence). With 8 bases clipped from V and 8 bases from J, the junction kept 10 bases outside the gene matches. CDR3: CASSPQGAGGYTF. The CDR3 DNA is TGTGCCAGCTCCCCCCAGGGGGCGGGGGGCTACACCTTC.

V usage is TRBV30 and J usage is TRBJ2-7; 9 positions match TRBD2. This CDR3 is 14 amino acids long. Per the germline V gene, CDR1 is GTSNPN and CDR2 is SVGIG (reference sequence). The V segment lost 0 bases and the J segment 6 bases; nucleotides outside the gene matches: 6. CDR3 residues: CAWSVSGGTGEQYF. The CDR3 nucleotides are TGTGCCTGGAGTGTTAGCGGGGGAACGGGCGAGCAGTACTTC.

The V and J genes are TRBV9 and TRBJ1-5, with D unclear. The CDR3 loop spans 13 amino acids. Germline V gives CDR1 SGDLS, CDR2 YYNGEE. V shed 0 bases and J shed 6 bases, with 7 bases lying between them. DNA of the CDR3: TGTGCCAGCAGCGTAGCCCCCGGTCAGCCCCAGCATTTT. Its translation: CASSVAPGQPQHF.

The rearrangement links TRBV5-1 to TRBJ2-1, with 9 bases matching TRBD2. CDR1 SGHRS and CDR2 YFSETQ come from the germline V gene. CDR3 length equals 14 residues. The V and J ends lost 4 bases and 9 bases, in that order; junction bases with no gene match: 8. The CDR3: CASSISGTSSEQFF. CDR3 DNA: TGCGCCAGCAGCATATCCGGGACTAGCAGTGAGCAGTTCTTC.

This clone came up once. V and J are TRBV5-4 and TRBJ2-1; 8 nucleotides agree with TRBD2. This CDR3 has 17 amino acids. Germline CDR1 and CDR2: SGHNT and YYREEE (reference sequence). V gave up 4 bases and J gave up 4 bases; unmatched junction bases: 13. The CDR3 region has the DNA TGTGCCAGCAGCCCCGCAGTCGGGCGGGGGGTTTACAATGAGCAGTTCTTC. Residues: CASSPAVGRGVYNEQFF.

J is TRBJ1-1 and V is TRBV6-5; no firm D call. Germline-derived CDR1 and CDR2 are MNHEY and SVGAGI. There are 14 residues in the CDR3. V lost 2 bases to trimming and J lost 1 base, with 8 bases between them. As DNA, the CDR3 is TGTGCCAGCAGTTACGTCTCAGAGAACACTGAAGCTTTCTTT. This codes for CASSYVSENTEAFF.

This rearrangement joins TRBV6-1 to TRBJ2-7; 8 bases are shared with TRBD2. In germline, CDR1 is MNHNS, CDR2 SASEGT. The CDR3 sequence is 15 residues long. Trimming took 0 bases from V and 3 from J; bases not matched to a gene: 4. The CDR3, as DNA: TGTGCCAGCAGTGAAGCGACGGGACTAGGCTACGAGCAGTACTTC. This codes for CASSEATGLGYEQYF.

CDR3 in amino acids: CASSLGQGLITDTQYF. DNA of the CDR3: TGTGCCAGCAGTTTGGGACAGGGCTTAATCACAGATACGCAGTATTTT. The chain uses TRBV27 and TRBJ2-3; 9 nucleotides agree with TRBD1. V trimming: 3 bases; J trimming: 2 bases; junction bases outside the gene matches: 6. Germline assignment: CDR1 MNHEY and CDR2 SMNVEV (reference sequence). This CDR3 is 16 amino acids long.